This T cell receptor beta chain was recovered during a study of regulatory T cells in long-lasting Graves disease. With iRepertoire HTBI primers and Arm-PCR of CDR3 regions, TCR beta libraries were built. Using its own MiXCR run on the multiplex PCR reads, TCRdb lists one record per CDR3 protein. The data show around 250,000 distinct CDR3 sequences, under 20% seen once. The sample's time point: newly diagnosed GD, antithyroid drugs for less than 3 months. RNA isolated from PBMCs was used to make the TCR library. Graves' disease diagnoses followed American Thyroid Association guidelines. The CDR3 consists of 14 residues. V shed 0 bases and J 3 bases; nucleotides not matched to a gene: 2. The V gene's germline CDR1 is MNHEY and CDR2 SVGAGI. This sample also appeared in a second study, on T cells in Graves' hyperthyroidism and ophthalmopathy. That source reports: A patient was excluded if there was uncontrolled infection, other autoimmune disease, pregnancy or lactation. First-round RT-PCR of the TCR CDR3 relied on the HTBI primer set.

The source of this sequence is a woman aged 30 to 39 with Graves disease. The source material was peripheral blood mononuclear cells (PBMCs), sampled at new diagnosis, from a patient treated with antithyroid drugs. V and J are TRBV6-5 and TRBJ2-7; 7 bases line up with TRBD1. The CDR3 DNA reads TGTGCCAGCAGTTACTCGCCAGGGGGCTACGAGCAGTACTTC. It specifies CASSYSPGGYEQYF.